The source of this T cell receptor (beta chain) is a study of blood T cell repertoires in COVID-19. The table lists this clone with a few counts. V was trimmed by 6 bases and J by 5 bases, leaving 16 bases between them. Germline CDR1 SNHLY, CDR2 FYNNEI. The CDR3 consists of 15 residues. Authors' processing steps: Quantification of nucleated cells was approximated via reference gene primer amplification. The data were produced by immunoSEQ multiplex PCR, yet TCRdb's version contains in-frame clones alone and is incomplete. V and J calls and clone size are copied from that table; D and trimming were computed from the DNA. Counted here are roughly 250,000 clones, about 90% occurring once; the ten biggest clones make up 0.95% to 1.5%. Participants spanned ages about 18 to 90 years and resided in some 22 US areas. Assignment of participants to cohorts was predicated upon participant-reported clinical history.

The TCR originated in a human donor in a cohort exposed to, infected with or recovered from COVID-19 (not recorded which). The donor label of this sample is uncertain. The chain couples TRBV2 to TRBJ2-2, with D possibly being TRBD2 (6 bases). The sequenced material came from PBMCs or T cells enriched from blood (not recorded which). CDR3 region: CASRTMAGRTGELFF. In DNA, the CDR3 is TGTGCCAGCAGGACGATGGCGGGGAGGACCGGGGAGCTGTTTTTT.